The TCR beta chain under discussion was sequenced for a study of vaccination effects on CD4 cells after COVID-19. The overall study: Either the mRNA-1273 or the BNT162b2 vaccine was given to participants as two doses.

Study-wide results and caveats: Clones induced by infection and by vaccine showed marked clonal contraction late after vaccination.

TCRdb's copy holds only in-frame clones and misses some; the assay was immunoSEQ multiplex PCR. The data show some 69,000 clones, with 65% to 75% seen just once and about 2.9% held by the top ten. This clone is deemed medium-sized. Its target is unknown. Using viral peptide pools, the ViraFEST assay grew out antigen-specific CD4+ T cells prior to sequencing. Following 10 days of culture, CD4+ T cells were isolated. Vaccine recipients lacked prior SARS-CoV-2 infection and had negative nucleocapsid antibodies. It was with around 9.9 IU/ml IL-2 and about 9.2 ug/ml peptides that around 1.9 million PBMC per well were cultured. On day 3 and again on day 7, half the medium was replaced with IL-2 medium. The CDR3 totals 16 residues. The V and J ends lost 1 base and 4 bases respectively, with 13 bases between them. Per germline, CDR1 MNHEY and CDR2 SVGEGT.

The sequences come from CD4+ T cells from PBMCs cultured with HCoV-NL63 spike peptides, collected before COVID-19 vaccination. The chain has TRBV6-2 or TRBV6-3 and TRBJ2-2, with D possibly matching TRBD2 (7 bases). This TCR derives from a human donor who received a COVID-19 vaccine. CDR3 coding DNA: TGTGCCAGCAGTTACTGGGGGGGGCCCGGCACCGGGGAGCTGTTTTTT. Translation: CASSYWGGPGTGELFF.